A selection of T cell receptor beta chains follows, all from one sample in a study of regulatory and conventional T cells in RAG deficiency. Sequencing used immunoSEQ multiplex PCR; TCRdb keeps in-frame clones, though not all of them. The profile shows about 34,000 clones, about three quarters of them singletons. These data were also reused for a study on regulatory T cells.

Specimen: CD4+ effector T cells sorted from blood. The receptors derive from a human donor in good health. Each CDR3 is given with its conserved first and last residue. The D gene is left open where the match is weak. Some rows have no size entry. The others give once, few or many, or a class for an expanded clone.

V gene,clone size,D gene,J gene,CDR3 DNA,CDR3 protein
TRBV6-1,-,-,TRBJ1-6,TGTGCCAGCAGCGAATTGGGAGTCGCGATCCATTCACCCCTCCACTTT,CASSELGVAIHSPLHF
TRBV27,-,TRBD1,TRBJ1-3,TGTGCCAGCAGTCCAGGACAGGGGAGCTCTGGAAACACCATATATTTT,CASSPGQGSSGNTIYF
TRBV25-1,-,-,TRBJ1-1,TGTGCCAGCAATAAGGGAAACACTGAAGCTTTCTTT,CASNKGNTEAFF
TRBV7-9,-,TRBD1,TRBJ2-5,TGTGCCAGCAGCAAGGGGACAGCCGGAGAGACCCAGTACTTC,CASSKGTAGETQYF
TRBV9,once,TRBD2,TRBJ2-5,TGTGCCAGCAGCGTAGGGGGACTAGCGGGAAAGGAGACCCAGTACTTC,CASSVGGLAGKETQYF
TRBV6-5,-,-,TRBJ2-3,TGTGCCACCCACGGGATAAGCACAGATACGCAGTATTTT,CATHGISTDTQYF
TRBV5-4,once,TRBD2,TRBJ2-1,TGTGCCAGCAGCTTGACTAGCGGGGTCGGGGGGGAGCAGTTCTTC,CASSLTSGVGGEQFF
TRBV27,-,TRBD2,TRBJ2-3,TGTGCCAGCAGTTCCAGACTAGCGGGGGGTGTAACAGATACGCAGTATTTT,CASSSRLAGGVTDTQYF
TRBV19,-,TRBD1,TRBJ1-2,TGTGCCAGTAGTACGCATGGTGAGGGGGCGGATGGCTACACCTTC,CASSTHGEGADGYTF
TRBV6-5,-,-,TRBJ2-5,TGTGCCAGCAGTTCCCAAGCAGGGGCGGGAGAGACCCAGTACTTC,CASSSQAGAGETQYF
TRBV10-1,few,-,TRBJ1-5,TGCGCCAGCAGCAGGACGGGCAAGCCCCAGCATTTT,CASSRTGKPQHF
TRBV6-4,-,TRBD1,TRBJ1-2,TGTGCCAGCAGTTACATGACAGGGGGCGACTATGGCTACACCTTC,CASSYMTGGDYGYTF
TRBV7-2,few,-,TRBJ1-5,TGTGCCAGCAGCTTGGGGCCGTATAGCAATCAGCCCCAGCATTTT,CASSLGPYSNQPQHF
TRBV4-1,once,-,TRBJ2-7,TGCGCCAGCAGCCAAAGGGACTTCACCTACGAGCAGTACTTC,CASSQRDFTYEQYF
TRBV6-4,-,-,TRBJ2-2,TGTGCCAGCAGTCGTGGACCCGGCACCGGGGAGCTGTTTTTT,CASSRGPGTGELFF
TRBV7-2,-,TRBD1,TRBJ2-7,TGTGCCAGCAGCTTGAGTGGGACAGGTCCCTACGAGCAGTACTTC,CASSLSGTGPYEQYF
TRBV2,-,-,TRBJ2-1,TGTGCCAGCACAGGGGTGTACACTGAGCAGTTCTTC,CASTGVYTEQFF
TRBV19,-,-,TRBJ2-1,TGTGCCAGTAGTGATAGGAGTGAGCAGTTCTTC,CASSDRSEQFF
TRBV2,-,TRBD2,TRBJ2-5,TGTGCCAGCAGTGGGACGGGGGGCCAAGAGACCCAGTACTTC,CASSGTGGQETQYF
TRBV10-3,-,TRBD1,TRBJ2-7,TGTGCCATCAGTGAGGCCACAGGGGGCGGGTTCGAGCAGTACTTC,CAISEATGGGFEQYF
TRBV29-1,-,TRBD1,TRBJ1-1,TGCAGCGTTGCCCTAATGACAGGGAGAGAAGCTTTCTTT,CSVALMTGREAFF
TRBV11-3,-,-,TRBJ2-1,TGTGCCAGCAGCCCCAGGACTCGCTCCTACAATGAGCAGTTCTTC,CASSPRTRSYNEQFF
TRBV30,-,TRBD1,TRBJ2-4,TGTGCCTGGAGTACCCCCGGGACAGCCCGAACCGTCAAAAACATTCAGTACTTC,CAWSTPGTARTVKNIQYF
TRBV6-1,-,TRBD1,TRBJ1-6,TGTGCCAGCAGGGACAGGGACGTTTCACCCCTCCACTTT,CASRDRDVSPLHF
TRBV6-5,-,-,TRBJ1-4,TGTGCCACACTGGTTGGTGAAAAACTGTTTTTT,CATLVGEKLFF
TRBV15,-,TRBD1,TRBJ2-7,TGTGCCACCAGCTTCGACAGGGGGAGTTTCAACGAGCAGTACTTC,CATSFDRGSFNEQYF
TRBV4-1,-,-,TRBJ1-3,TGCGCCAGCAGCCAAGTCTCGGCCAGGAGAGGAAACACCATATATTTT,CASSQVSARRGNTIYF
TRBV19,-,TRBD1,TRBJ1-6,TGTGCCAGTAGTCCCCGGGACAGGGGTAATTCACCCCTCCACTTT,CASSPRDRGNSPLHF
TRBV6-5,few,-,TRBJ1-2,TGTGCCAGTAGAGAGGGATCGATTAACTATGGCTACACCTTC,CASREGSINYGYTF
TRBV5-1,-,-,TRBJ2-2,TGCGCCAGCAGCTTGGAAGGACAGAACACCGGGGAGCTGTTTTTT,CASSLEGQNTGELFF
TRBV12-5,-,-,TRBJ2-6,TGTGCTAGTGGTTTGGGGCAACGTCTTGTGTCCGGGGCCAACGTCCTGACTTTC,CASGLGQRLVSGANVLTF
TRBV27,-,-,TRBJ2-7,TGTGCCAGCAGTTTTGAGGGCCGCTACGAGCAGTACTTC,CASSFEGRYEQYF
TRBV4-1,-,-,TRBJ2-7,TGCGCCAGCAGCCAATCGCCGGCACCCTACGAGCAGTACTTC,CASSQSPAPYEQYF
TRBV7-9,once,TRBD1,TRBJ1-6,TGTGCCAGCAGCTTCCGGGACAGAAATTCACCCCTCCACTTT,CASSFRDRNSPLHF
TRBV7-3,-,-,TRBJ1-1,TGTGCCAGCAGCTTAAGGGGAGAAACTGAAGCTTTCTTT,CASSLRGETEAFF
TRBV18,-,TRBD2,TRBJ2-7,TGTGCCAGCTCGCGTTTGACTAGCGGGGCATCCTACGAGCAGTACTTC,CASSRLTSGASYEQYF
TRBV5-4,-,-,TRBJ2-5,TGTGCCAGCCGGCCTGGGTACCAAGAGACCCAGTACTTC,CASRPGYQETQYF
TRBV27,-,TRBD1,TRBJ2-7,TGTGCCAGCAGGGAAGGACAGGGAAGGGGGCGCGAGCAGTACTTC,CASREGQGRGREQYF
TRBV28,few,TRBD1,TRBJ1-6,TGTGCCAGCAGTCGTAGGGACAGGGGTTATAATTCACCCCTCCACTTT,CASSRRDRGYNSPLHF
TRBV28,-,-,TRBJ1-5,TGTGCCAGCAGTTTTCAATCAGGGGGCAATCAGCCCCAGCATTTT,CASSFQSGGNQPQHF
TRBV5-4,-,-,TRBJ1-2,TGTGCCAGCAGCACAGGCGGGGGACAACTTGGGGGCTACACCTTC,CASSTGGGQLGGYTF
TRBV11-2,-,-,TRBJ2-7,TGTGCCAGCAGCTTAGCTTCCCGCTCCTACGAGCAGTACTTC,CASSLASRSYEQYF
TRBV30,once,TRBD1,TRBJ2-1,TGTGCCTGGAGTTTACAGACAGGGTTATTGTTCTTC,CAWSLQTGLLFF
TRBV6-4,-,-,TRBJ1-5,TGTGCCAGCAGGGGATCAGCGCCCCAGCATTTT,CASRGSAPQHF
TRBV2,-,-,TRBJ1-1,TGTGCCAGCAGTGAACCAGGGGCGGTGAACACTGAAGCTTTCTTT,CASSEPGAVNTEAFF
TRBV5-6,-,-,TRBJ1-4,TGTGCCAGCAGCAGCCCGTGGAGGGACCAGAATGAAAAACTGTTTTTT,CASSSPWRDQNEKLFF
TRBV4-1,-,-,TRBJ1-2,TGCGCCAGCAGCCAAGAAATCACTTCGGGGGGATTCTATGGCTACACCTTC,CASSQEITSGGFYGYTF
TRBV14,-,-,TRBJ1-1,TGTGCCAGCAGCCAATTGAGGAGCACTGAAGCTTTCTTT,CASSQLRSTEAFF
TRBV11-2,-,-,TRBJ1-1,TGTGCCAGCAGCACAGATTTCAGGGTCGTGGCTTTCTTT,CASSTDFRVVAFF
TRBV20-1,-,-,TRBJ2-1,TGCAGTGCCAGGACTTCAGGGCAGCAGTTCTTC,CSARTSGQQFF
TRBV4-2,-,TRBD1,TRBJ1-5,TGTGCCAGCAGCCAAGCAGGGGGCCAGAGGAATCAGCCCCAGCATTTT,CASSQAGGQRNQPQHF
TRBV7-3,-,TRBD2,TRBJ2-5,TGTGCCAGCAGCTTACGAGCGGGGGTACAAGAGACCCAGTACTTC,CASSLRAGVQETQYF
TRBV10-2,-,-,TRBJ2-5,TGCGCCAGCAGTGAGTCCGTACCGACTGCACCTTCTTTCCTTAACCAAGAGACCCAGTACTTC,CASSESVPTAPSFLNQETQYF